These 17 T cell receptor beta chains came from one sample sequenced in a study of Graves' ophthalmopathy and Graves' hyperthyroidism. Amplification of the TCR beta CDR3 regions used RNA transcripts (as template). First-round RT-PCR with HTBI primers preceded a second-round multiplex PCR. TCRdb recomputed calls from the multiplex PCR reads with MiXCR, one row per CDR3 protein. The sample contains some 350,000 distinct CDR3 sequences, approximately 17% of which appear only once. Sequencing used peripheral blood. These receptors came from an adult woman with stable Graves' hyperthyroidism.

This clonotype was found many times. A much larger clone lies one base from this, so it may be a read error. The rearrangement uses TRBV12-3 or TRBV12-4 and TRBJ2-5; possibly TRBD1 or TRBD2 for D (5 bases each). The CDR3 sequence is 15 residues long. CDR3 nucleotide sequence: TGTGCCAGCAGTTTCGGTCCCCGGGACCAAGAGACCAAGTACTTC. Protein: CASSFGPRDQETKYF.

CDR3 bases: TGTGCCAGCAATCAGGGACCCCAAGAGACCCAGTACTTC. Its translation is CASNQGPQETQYF. This sequence joins TRBV2 and TRBJ2-5; D assignment may be TRBD1 or TRBD2 (5 bases each). The CDR3 spans 13 residues. Per germline, CDR1 SNHLY and CDR2 FYNNEI. The ends were cut back, 7 bases at V and 1 base at J, with 10 bases in the middle.

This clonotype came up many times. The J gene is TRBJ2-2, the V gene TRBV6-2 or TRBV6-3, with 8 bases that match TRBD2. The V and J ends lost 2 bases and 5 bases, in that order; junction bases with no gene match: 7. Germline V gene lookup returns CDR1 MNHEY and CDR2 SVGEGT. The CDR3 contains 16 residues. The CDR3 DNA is TGTGCCAGCAGTTACGGGTTAGCGGGAAAAACCGGGGAGCTGTTTTTT. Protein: CASSYGLAGKTGELFF.

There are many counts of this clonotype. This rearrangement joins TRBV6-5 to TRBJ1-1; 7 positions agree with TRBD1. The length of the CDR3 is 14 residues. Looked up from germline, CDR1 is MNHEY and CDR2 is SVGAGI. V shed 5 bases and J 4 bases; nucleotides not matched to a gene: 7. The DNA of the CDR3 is TGTGCCAGCAGTACCGACCAGGGGGGCACTGAAGCTTTCTTT. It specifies CASSTDQGGTEAFF.

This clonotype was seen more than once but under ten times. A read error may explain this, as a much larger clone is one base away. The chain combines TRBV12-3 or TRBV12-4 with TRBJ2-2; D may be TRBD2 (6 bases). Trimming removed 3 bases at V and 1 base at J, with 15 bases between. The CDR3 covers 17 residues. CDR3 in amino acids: CASSFYAGRRNTGELFF. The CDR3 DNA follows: TGTGCCAGCAGTTTCTACGCGGGACGGAGGAACACCGGGGAGCTGTTTTTT.

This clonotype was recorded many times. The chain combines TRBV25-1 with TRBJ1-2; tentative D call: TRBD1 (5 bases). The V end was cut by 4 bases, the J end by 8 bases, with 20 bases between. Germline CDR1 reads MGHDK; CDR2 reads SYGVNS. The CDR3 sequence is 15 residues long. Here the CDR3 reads CASSGSGEDITGYTF. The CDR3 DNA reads TGTGCCAGCAGTGGGTCGGGGGAGGATATCACGGGCTACACCTTC.

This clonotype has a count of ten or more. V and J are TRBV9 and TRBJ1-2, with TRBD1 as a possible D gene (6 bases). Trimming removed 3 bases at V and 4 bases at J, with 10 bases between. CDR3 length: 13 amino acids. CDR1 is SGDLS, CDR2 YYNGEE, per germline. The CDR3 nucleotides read TGTGCCAGCAGCGACAGGGTTGGCTATGGCTACACCTTC. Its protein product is CASSDRVGYGYTF.

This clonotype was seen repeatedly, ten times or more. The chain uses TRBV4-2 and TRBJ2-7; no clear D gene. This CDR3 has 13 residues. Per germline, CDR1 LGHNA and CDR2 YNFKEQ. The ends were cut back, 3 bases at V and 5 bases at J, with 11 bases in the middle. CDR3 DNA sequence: TGTGCCAGCAGCCAGGGTGACTTCCACGAGCAGTACTTC. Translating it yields CASSQGDFHEQYF.

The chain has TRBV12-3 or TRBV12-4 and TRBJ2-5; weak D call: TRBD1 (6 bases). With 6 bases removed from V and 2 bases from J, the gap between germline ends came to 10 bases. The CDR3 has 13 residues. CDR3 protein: CASSWGPQETQYF. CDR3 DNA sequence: TGTGCCAGCAGCTGGGGGCCACAAGAGACCCAGTACTTC.

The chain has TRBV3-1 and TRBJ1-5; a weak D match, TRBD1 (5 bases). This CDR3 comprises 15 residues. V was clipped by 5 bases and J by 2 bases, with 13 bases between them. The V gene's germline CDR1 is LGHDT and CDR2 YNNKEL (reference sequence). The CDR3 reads CASSFGTEGNQPQHF. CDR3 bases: TGTGCCAGCAGCTTCGGGACGGAGGGCAATCAGCCCCAGCATTTT.

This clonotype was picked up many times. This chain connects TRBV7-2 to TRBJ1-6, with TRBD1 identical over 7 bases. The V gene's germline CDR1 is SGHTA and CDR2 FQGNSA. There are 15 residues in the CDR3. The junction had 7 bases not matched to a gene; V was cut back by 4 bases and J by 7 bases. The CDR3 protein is CASSSTGTENSPLHF. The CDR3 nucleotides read TGTGCCAGCAGCTCAACCGGGACAGAGAATTCACCCCTCCACTTT.

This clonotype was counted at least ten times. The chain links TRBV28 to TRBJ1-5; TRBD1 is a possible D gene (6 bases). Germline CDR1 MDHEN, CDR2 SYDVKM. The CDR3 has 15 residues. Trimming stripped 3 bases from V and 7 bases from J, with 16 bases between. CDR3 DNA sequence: TGTGCCAGCAGTTTGTGGCAGGGTGACAGGCAGCCCCAGCATTTT. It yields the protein CASSLWQGDRQPQHF.

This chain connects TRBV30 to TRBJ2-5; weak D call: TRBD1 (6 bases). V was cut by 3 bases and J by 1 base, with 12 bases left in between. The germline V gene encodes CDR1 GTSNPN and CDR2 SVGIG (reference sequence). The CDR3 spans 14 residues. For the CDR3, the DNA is TGTGCCTGGAGACGGGACACGAGCCAAGAGACCCAGTACTTC. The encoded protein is CAWRRDTSQETQYF.

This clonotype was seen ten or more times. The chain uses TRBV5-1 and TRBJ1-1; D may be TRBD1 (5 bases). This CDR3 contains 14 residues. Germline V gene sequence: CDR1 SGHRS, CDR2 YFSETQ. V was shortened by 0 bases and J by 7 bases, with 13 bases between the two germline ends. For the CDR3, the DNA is TGCGCCAGCAGCTTGGGGGCAGGGAACGGTGAAGCTTTCTTT. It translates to CASSLGAGNGEAFF.

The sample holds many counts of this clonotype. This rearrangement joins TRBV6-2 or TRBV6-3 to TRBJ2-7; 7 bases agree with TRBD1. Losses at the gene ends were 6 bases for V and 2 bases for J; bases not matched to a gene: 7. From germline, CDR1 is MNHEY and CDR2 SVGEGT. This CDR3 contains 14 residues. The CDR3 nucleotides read TGTGCCAGCAGCACCCCCGGGACAGCCTACGAGCAGTACTTC. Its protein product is CASSTPGTAYEQYF.

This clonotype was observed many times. CDR3 protein: CASRNGASEQYF. CDR3 nucleotide sequence: TGTGCCAGCAGAAATGGGGCGTCCGAGCAGTACTTC. The chain couples TRBV12-3 or TRBV12-4 to TRBJ2-7, with a possible D match to TRBD1 (5 bases). The CDR3 has 12 residues. The V and J ends lost 6 bases and 6 bases respectively, with 12 bases between them.

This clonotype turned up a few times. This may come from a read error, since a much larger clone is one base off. DNA of the CDR3: TGTGCCAGCAGTTTAATGGGGAAAGAGGCCCAGTACTTC. It is translated as CASSLMGKEAQYF. This chain joins TRBV12-3 or TRBV12-4 and TRBJ2-5; no firm D call. The CDR3 extends over 13 amino acids.